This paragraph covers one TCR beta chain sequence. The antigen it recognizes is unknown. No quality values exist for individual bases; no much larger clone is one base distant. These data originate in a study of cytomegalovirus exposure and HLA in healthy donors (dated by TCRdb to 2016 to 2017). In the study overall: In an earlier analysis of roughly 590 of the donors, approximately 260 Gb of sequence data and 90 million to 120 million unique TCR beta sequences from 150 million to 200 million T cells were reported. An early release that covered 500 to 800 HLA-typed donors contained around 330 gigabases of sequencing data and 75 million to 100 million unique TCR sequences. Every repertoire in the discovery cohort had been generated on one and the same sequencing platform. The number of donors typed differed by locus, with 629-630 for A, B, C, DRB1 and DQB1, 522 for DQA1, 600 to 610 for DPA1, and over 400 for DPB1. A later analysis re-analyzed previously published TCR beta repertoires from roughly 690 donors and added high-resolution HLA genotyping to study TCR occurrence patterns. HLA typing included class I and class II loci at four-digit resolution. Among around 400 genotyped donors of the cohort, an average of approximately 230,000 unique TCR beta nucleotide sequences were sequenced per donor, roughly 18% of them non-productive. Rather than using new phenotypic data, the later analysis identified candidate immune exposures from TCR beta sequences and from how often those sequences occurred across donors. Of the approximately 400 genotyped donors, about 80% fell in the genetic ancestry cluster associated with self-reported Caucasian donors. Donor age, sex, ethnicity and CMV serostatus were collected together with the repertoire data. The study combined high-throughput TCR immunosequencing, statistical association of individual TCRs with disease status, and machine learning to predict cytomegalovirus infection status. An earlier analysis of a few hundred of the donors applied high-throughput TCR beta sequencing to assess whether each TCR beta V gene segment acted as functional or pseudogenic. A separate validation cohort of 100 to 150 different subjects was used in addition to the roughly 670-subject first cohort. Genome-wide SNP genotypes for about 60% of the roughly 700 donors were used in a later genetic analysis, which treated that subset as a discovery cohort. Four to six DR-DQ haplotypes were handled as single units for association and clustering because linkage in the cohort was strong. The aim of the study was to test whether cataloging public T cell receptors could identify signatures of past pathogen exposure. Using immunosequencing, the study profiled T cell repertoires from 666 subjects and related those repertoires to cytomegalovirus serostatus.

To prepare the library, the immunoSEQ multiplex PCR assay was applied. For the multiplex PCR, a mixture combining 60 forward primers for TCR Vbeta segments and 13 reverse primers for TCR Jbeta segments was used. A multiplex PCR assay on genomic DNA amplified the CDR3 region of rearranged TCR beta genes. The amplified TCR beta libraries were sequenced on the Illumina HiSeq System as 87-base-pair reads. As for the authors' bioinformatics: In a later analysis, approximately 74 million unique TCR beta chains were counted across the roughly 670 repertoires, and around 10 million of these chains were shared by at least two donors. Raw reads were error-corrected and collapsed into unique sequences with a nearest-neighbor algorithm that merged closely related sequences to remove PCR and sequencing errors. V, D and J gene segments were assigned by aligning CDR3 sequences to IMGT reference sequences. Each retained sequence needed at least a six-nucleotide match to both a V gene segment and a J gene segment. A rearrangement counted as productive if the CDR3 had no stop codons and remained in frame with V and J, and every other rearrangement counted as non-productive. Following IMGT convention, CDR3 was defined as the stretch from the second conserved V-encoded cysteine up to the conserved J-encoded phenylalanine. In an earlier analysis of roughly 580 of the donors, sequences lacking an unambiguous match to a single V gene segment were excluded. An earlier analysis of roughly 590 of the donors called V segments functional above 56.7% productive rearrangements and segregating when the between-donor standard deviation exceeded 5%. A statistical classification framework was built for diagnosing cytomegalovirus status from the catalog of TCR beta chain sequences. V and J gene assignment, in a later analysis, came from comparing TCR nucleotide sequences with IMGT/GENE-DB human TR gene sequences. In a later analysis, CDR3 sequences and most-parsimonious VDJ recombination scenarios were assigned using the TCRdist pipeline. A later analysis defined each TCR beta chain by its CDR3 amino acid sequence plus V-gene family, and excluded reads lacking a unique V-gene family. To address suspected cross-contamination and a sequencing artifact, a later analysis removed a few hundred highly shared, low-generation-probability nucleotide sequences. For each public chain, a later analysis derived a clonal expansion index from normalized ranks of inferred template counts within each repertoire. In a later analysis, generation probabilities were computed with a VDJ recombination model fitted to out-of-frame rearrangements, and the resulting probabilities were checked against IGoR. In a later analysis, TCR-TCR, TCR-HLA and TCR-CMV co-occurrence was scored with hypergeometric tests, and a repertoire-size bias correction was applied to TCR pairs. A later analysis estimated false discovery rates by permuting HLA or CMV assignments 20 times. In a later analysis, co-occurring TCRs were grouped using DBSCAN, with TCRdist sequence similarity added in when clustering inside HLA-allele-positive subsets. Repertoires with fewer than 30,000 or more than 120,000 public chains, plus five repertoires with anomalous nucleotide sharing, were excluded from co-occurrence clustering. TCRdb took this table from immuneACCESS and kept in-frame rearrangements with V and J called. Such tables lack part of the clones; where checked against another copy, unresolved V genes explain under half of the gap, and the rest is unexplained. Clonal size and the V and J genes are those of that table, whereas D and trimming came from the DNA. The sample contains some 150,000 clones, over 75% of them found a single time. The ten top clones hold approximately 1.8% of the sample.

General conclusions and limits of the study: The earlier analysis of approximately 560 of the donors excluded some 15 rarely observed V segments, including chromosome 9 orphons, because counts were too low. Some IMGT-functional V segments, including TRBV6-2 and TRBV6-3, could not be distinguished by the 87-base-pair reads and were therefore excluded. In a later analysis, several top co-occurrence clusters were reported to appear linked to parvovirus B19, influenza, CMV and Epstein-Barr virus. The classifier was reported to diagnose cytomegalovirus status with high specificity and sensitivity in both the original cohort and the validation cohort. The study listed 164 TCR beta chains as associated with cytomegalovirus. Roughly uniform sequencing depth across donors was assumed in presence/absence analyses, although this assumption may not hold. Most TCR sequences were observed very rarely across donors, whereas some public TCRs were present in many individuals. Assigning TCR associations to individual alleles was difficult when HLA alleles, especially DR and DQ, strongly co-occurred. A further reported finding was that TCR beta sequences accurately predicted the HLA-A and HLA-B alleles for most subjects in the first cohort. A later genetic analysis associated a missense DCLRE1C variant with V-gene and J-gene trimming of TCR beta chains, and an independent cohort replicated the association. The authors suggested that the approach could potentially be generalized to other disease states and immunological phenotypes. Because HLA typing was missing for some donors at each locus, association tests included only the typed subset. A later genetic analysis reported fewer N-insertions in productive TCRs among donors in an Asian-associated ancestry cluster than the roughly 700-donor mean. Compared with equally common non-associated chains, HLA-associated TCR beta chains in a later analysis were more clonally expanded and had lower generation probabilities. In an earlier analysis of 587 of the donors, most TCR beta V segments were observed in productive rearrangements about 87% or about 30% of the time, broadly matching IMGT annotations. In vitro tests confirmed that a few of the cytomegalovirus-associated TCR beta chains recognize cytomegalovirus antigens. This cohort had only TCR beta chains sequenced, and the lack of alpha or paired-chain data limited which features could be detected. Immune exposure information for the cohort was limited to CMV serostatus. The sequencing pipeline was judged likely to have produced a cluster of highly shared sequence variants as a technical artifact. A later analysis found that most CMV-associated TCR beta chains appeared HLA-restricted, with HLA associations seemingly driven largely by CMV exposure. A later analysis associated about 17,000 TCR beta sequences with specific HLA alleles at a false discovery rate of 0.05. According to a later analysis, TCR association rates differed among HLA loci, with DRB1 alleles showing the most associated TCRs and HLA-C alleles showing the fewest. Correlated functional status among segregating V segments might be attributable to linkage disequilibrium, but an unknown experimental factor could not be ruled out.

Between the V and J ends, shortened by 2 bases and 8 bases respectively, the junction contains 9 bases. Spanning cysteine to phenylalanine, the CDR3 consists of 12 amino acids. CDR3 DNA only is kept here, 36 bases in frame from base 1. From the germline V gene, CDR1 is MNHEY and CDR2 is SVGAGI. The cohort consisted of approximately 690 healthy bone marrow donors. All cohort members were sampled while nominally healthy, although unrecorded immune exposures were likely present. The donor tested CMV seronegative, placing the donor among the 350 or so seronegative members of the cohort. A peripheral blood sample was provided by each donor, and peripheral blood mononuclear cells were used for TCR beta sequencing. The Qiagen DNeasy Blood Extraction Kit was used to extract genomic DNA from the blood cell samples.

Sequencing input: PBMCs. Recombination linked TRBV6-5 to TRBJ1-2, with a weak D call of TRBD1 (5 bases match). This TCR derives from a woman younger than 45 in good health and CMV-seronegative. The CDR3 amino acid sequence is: CASSYGQGGYTF. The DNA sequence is TGTGCCAGCAGTTACGGCCAGGGAGGCTACACCTTC.